This is a list of T cell receptor beta chains from one sample in a study of T cell changes during pregnancy in multiple sclerosis. Assay: immunoSEQ multiplex PCR; the TCRdb copy retains only in-frame clones and omits some. Here the sample spans roughly 89,000 clones, 94% being singletons. Sequences were derived from peripheral blood, sampled after pregnancy. The receptors stem from a female donor in good health, enrolled as a control in a pregnancy study. CDR3s include the opening cysteine and the closing phenylalanine or tryptophan. Fields, in order: D gene, V gene, J gene, clone size, CDR3 protein, CDR3 DNA. D genes are given only for firm matches. Some rows mark clone size as missing; the rest say once, few, many or name a class of expanded clone.

TRBD1	TRBV10-3	TRBJ2-7	NA	CAISTGTEGNEQYF	TGTGCCATCAGCACCGGGACAGAAGGTAACGAGCAGTACTTC
TRBD1	TRBV5-1	TRBJ2-2	NA	CASRPPGQGNTGELFF	TGCGCCAGCAGGCCGCCGGGACAGGGAAACACCGGGGAGCTGTTTTTT
TRBD2	TRBV7-8	TRBJ2-1	NA	CASSYGLAGGGNEQFF	TGTGCCAGCAGCTATGGACTAGCGGGAGGTGGGAATGAGCAGTTCTTC
NA	TRBV6-5	TRBJ1-4	NA	CASSRGQPTNEKLFF	TGTGCCAGCAGTAGAGGACAGCCAACTAATGAAAAACTGTTTTTT
NA	TRBV29-1	TRBJ1-5	NA	CSVEVENGQPQHF	TGCAGCGTTGAGGTGGAGAATGGTCAGCCCCAGCATTTT
TRBD2	TRBV29-1	TRBJ2-1	NA	CSALKGGEFF	TGCAGCGCCCTGAAGGGAGGGGAGTTCTTC
NA	TRBV11-2	TRBJ2-7	NA	CASSFKSEQYF	TGTGCCAGCAGCTTCAAGAGCGAGCAGTACTTC
NA	TRBV29-1	TRBJ2-7	NA	CSVGDLTYEQYF	TGCAGCGTAGGGGACTTAACTTACGAGCAGTACTTC
NA	TRBV4-1	TRBJ1-1	NA	CASSPNTGNTEAFF	TGCGCCAGCAGCCCCAACACAGGGAACACTGAAGCTTTCTTT
NA	TRBV6-5	TRBJ2-6	NA	CASRSTSGANVLTF	TGTGCCAGCAGAAGCACTTCTGGGGCCAACGTCCTGACTTTC
TRBD2	TRBV11-2	TRBJ2-1	NA	CASSFSGSSYNEQFF	TGTGCCAGCAGTTTTAGCGGGAGCTCCTACAATGAGCAGTTCTTC
TRBD1	TRBV2	TRBJ2-7	NA	CANDRGDTYEQYF	TGTGCCAACGACAGGGGTGATACCTACGAGCAGTACTTC
NA	TRBV28	TRBJ1-1	NA	CASTPTGNTEAFF	TGTGCCAGCACCCCGACAGGTAACACTGAAGCTTTCTTT
TRBD2	TRBV10-3	TRBJ2-1	NA	CAISGAGVANEQFF	TGTGCCATCAGTGGAGCGGGAGTGGCCAATGAGCAGTTCTTC
TRBD2	TRBV27	TRBJ2-3	NA	CASRGLASTDTQYF	TGTGCCAGCAGGGGACTAGCGAGCACAGATACGCAGTATTTT
NA	TRBV27	TRBJ1-6	NA	CASSSGIASPLHF	TGTGCCAGCAGTTCCGGGATAGCTTCACCCCTCCACTTT
NA	TRBV5-1	TRBJ2-3	NA	CASSFGQTSTDTQYF	TGCGCCAGCAGCTTCGGCCAGACAAGCACAGATACGCAGTATTTT
TRBD1	TRBV28	TRBJ1-5	NA	CASSSGGEGRQPQHF	TGTGCCAGCAGTTCAGGGGGCGAAGGACGTCAGCCCCAGCATTTT
TRBD1	TRBV2	TRBJ2-7	NA	CASNRGPNSYEQYF	TGTGCCAGTAACAGGGGGCCCAACTCCTACGAGCAGTACTTC
NA	TRBV27	TRBJ2-7	NA	CASSLSMGTSRREQYF	TGTGCCAGCAGTTTATCGATGGGGACATCCCGGAGGGAGCAGTACTTC
TRBD2	TRBV5-1	TRBJ2-7	NA	CASSSEGIAGVGEQYF	TGCGCCAGCAGCTCGGAGGGTATAGCGGGAGTGGGAGAGCAGTACTTC
TRBD2	TRBV27	TRBJ2-7	NA	CASSTTRTSGRSLYEQYF	TGTGCCAGCAGTACCACCCGGACTAGCGGGAGATCTCTCTACGAGCAGTACTTC
TRBD2	TRBV7-8	TRBJ2-7	NA	CASSPTGGLAGVEQYF	TGTGCCAGCAGTCCGACGGGGGGACTAGCGGGAGTCGAGCAGTACTTC
TRBD2	TRBV7-8	TRBJ2-7	NA	CASSPRTSGLYEQYF	TGTGCCAGCAGCCCCCGAACTAGCGGCCTATACGAGCAGTACTTC
NA	TRBV9	TRBJ2-6	once	CASGVTGANVLTF	TGTGCCAGCGGAGTTACTGGGGCCAACGTCCTGACTTTC
NA	TRBV5-1	TRBJ1-2	once	CASSLRAGDGYTF	TGCGCCAGCAGCTTGCGGGCCGGGGATGGCTACACCTTC
TRBD2	TRBV19	TRBJ2-2	NA	CASSGLAANTGELFF	TGTGCCAGTAGTGGTCTAGCGGCCAACACCGGGGAGCTGTTTTTT
TRBD2	TRBV4-1	TRBJ2-1	NA	CASSQQGLAGANEQFF	TGCGCCAGCAGCCAACAGGGACTAGCGGGAGCCAATGAGCAGTTCTTC
NA	TRBV27	TRBJ2-1	once	CASSSWAGRGDEQFF	TGTGCCAGCAGTTCTTGGGCGGGCAGGGGAGATGAGCAGTTCTTC
TRBD1	TRBV5-1	TRBJ1-1	NA	CASSLEGQGGEAFF	TGCGCCAGCAGCTTGGAGGGACAGGGGGGTGAAGCTTTCTTT
NA	TRBV28	TRBJ1-4	NA	CASSYSGHLEKLFF	TGTGCCAGCAGTTACTCGGGACATTTGGAAAAACTGTTTTTT
TRBD2	TRBV5-1	TRBJ2-1	NA	CASRLTGTSGSGEQFF	TGCGCCAGCAGACTTACCGGGACTAGCGGGAGTGGTGAGCAGTTCTTC
TRBD2	TRBV15	TRBJ2-7	NA	CATSRAREGRYEQYF	TGTGCCACCAGCAGAGCTCGGGAGGGCCGGTACGAGCAGTACTTC
TRBD1	TRBV27	TRBJ1-5	NA	CASSFSGTGGYQPQHF	TGTGCCAGCAGTTTCTCCGGGACAGGGGGCTATCAGCCCCAGCATTTT
NA	TRBV5-6	TRBJ2-3	NA	CASSLDRLGPVTDTQYF	TGTGCCAGCAGCTTGGATCGACTAGGGCCCGTCACAGATACGCAGTATTTT
TRBD2	TRBV5-1	TRBJ2-3	NA	CASSSSSGDTQYF	TGCGCCAGCAGCTCTTCTAGCGGAGATACGCAGTATTTT
NA	TRBV23-1	TRBJ2-7	NA	CASRDRDWMYEQYF	TGCGCCAGCAGGGACCGGGACTGGATGTACGAGCAGTACTTC
NA	TRBV6-1	TRBJ2-7	NA	CASSEGYSYEQYF	TGTGCCAGCAGTGAGGGCTACTCCTACGAGCAGTACTTC
NA	TRBV28	TRBJ2-7	NA	CASRAAYEQYF	TGTGCCAGCAGGGCCGCCTACGAGCAGTACTTC
TRBD2	TRBV5-1	TRBJ2-1	once	CASSFRGRAEGEQFF	TGCGCCAGCAGCTTTCGTGGGAGGGCCGAGGGTGAGCAGTTCTTC
NA	TRBV7-9	TRBJ1-4	NA	CASSLFGGRNEKLFF	TGTGCCAGCAGCTTATTTGGGGGGAGAAATGAAAAACTGTTTTTT
NA	TRBV19	TRBJ2-6	NA	CASSIVWSSGANVLTF	TGTGCCAGTAGTATCGTATGGAGCTCTGGGGCCAACGTCCTGACTTTC
TRBD1	TRBV5-1	TRBJ2-5	NA	CASSFQGARQETQYF	TGCGCCAGCAGCTTCCAGGGGGCGAGACAAGAGACCCAGTACTTC
NA	TRBV28	TRBJ2-7	NA	CASRPDSKAYEQYF	TGTGCCAGCAGACCGGACAGTAAAGCCTACGAGCAGTACTTC
TRBD1	TRBV5-1	TRBJ1-4	NA	CATRQGADEKLFF	TGCGCCACTCGACAGGGGGCGGATGAAAAACTGTTTTTT
TRBD2	TRBV7-2	TRBJ2-1	once	CASSYRLAEYLNEQFF	TGTGCCAGCAGCTACCGACTAGCAGAATACCTCAATGAGCAGTTCTTC
TRBD2	TRBV27	TRBJ2-2	NA	CASSRLAGAGGELFF	TGTGCCAGCAGCCGACTAGCGGGAGCGGGCGGGGAGCTGTTTTTT